These T cell receptor beta chains were read from a single sample in a study of cytomegalovirus exposure and HLA in healthy donors. Sequencing used immunoSEQ multiplex PCR; TCRdb keeps in-frame clones, though not all of them. The data show approximately 95,000 clones, 75% to 85% seen once. Sequencing was performed on PBMCs. The receptors here all came from a man between 18 and 35 years old in good health and CMV-seropositive. Both conserved end residues are part of each CDR3. The order of the fields is D gene, V gene, clone size, J gene, CDR3 DNA, CDR3 protein. The D gene is left open where the match is weak. Clone sizes are given selectively: once, few, many, or a class where the clone is expanded.

d_call: TRBD1; v_call: TRBV5-1; clone_size: -; j_call: TRBJ2-7; cdr3_nt: TGCGCCAGCAGCTTAGGATCGTGGGACAGGGGAAGGGGCGAGCAGTACTTC; cdr3_aa: CASSLGSWDRGRGEQYF
d_call: TRBD2; v_call: TRBV5-1; clone_size: -; j_call: TRBJ2-1; cdr3_nt: TGCGCCAGCAGCTTAGGACTAGGCGACTCCGGGCCCTACAATGAGCAGTTCTTC; cdr3_aa: CASSLGLGDSGPYNEQFF
d_call: -; v_call: TRBV30; clone_size: once; j_call: TRBJ2-4; cdr3_nt: TGTGCCTGGAGTAGGGGTGGAAACATTCAGTACTTC; cdr3_aa: CAWSRGGNIQYF
d_call: -; v_call: TRBV5-6; clone_size: -; j_call: TRBJ1-5; cdr3_nt: TGTGCCAGCAGCTTGGTTGGCAACAATCAGCCCCAGCATTTT; cdr3_aa: CASSLVGNNQPQHF
d_call: -; v_call: TRBV5-1; clone_size: -; j_call: TRBJ1-2; cdr3_nt: TGCGCCAGCAGCACACAACCAGGGGACGGCTACACCTTC; cdr3_aa: CASSTQPGDGYTF
d_call: TRBD1; v_call: TRBV5-5; clone_size: once; j_call: TRBJ1-2; cdr3_nt: TGTGCCAGCAGCTTGGGGAGCCGGGACAGGGGGTTCTACACCTTC; cdr3_aa: CASSLGSRDRGFYTF
d_call: -; v_call: TRBV27; clone_size: -; j_call: TRBJ1-6; cdr3_nt: TGTGCCAGCAGTTCCACCTATAATTCACCCCTCCACTTT; cdr3_aa: CASSSTYNSPLHF
d_call: TRBD1; v_call: TRBV18; clone_size: -; j_call: TRBJ1-2; cdr3_nt: TGTGCCAGCTCAACTGAACAGGGGGCGTATGGCTACACCTTC; cdr3_aa: CASSTEQGAYGYTF
d_call: -; v_call: TRBV14; clone_size: -; j_call: TRBJ1-4; cdr3_nt: TGTGCCAGCAGCCAAGAAGGTTGGATCGCGGGAAAACTGTTTTTT; cdr3_aa: CASSQEGWIAGKLFF
d_call: -; v_call: TRBV28; clone_size: -; j_call: TRBJ2-7; cdr3_nt: TGTGCCAGCAGTCCTGACGGGTCGACCTACGAGCAGTACTTC; cdr3_aa: CASSPDGSTYEQYF
d_call: TRBD1; v_call: TRBV7-9; clone_size: few; j_call: TRBJ1-1; cdr3_nt: TGTGCCAGCAGCGGAAGGACAGGGGAAAAAGCTTTCTTT; cdr3_aa: CASSGRTGEKAFF
d_call: TRBD1; v_call: TRBV9; clone_size: -; j_call: TRBJ1-4; cdr3_nt: TGTGCCAGCAGCGTCTCCGGACAGGGGTCTGAAAAACTGTTTTTT; cdr3_aa: CASSVSGQGSEKLFF
d_call: TRBD1; v_call: TRBV6-6; clone_size: -; j_call: TRBJ1-1; cdr3_nt: TGTGCCAGCAGTTTACAGGGGGCCACTGAAGCTTTCTTT; cdr3_aa: CASSLQGATEAFF
d_call: -; v_call: TRBV7-9; clone_size: -; j_call: TRBJ2-4; cdr3_nt: TGTGCCAGCAGGGAGGCGGGGGCCAAAAACATTCAGTACTTC; cdr3_aa: CASREAGAKNIQYF
d_call: TRBD1; v_call: TRBV7-6; clone_size: -; j_call: TRBJ2-7; cdr3_nt: TGTGCCAGCAGCTTAGACCAGGGGGCCTACTACGAGCAGTACTTC; cdr3_aa: CASSLDQGAYYEQYF
d_call: TRBD1; v_call: TRBV19; clone_size: -; j_call: TRBJ1-1; cdr3_nt: TGTGCCAGTAGTATAGGACCGGGACAGGGGTCTGAAGCTTTCTTT; cdr3_aa: CASSIGPGQGSEAFF
d_call: TRBD1; v_call: TRBV6-4; clone_size: -; j_call: TRBJ2-3; cdr3_nt: TGTGCCAGCAGTGACTCTCGGACAGGGAGCACAGATACGCAGTATTTT; cdr3_aa: CASSDSRTGSTDTQYF
d_call: TRBD2; v_call: TRBV6-1; clone_size: -; j_call: TRBJ2-7; cdr3_nt: TGTGCCAGCAGTGAGTCTAGCGGGGGGGCCCGCGAGCAGTACTTC; cdr3_aa: CASSESSGGAREQYF
d_call: TRBD2; v_call: TRBV5-1; clone_size: -; j_call: TRBJ2-7; cdr3_nt: TGCGCCAGCAACCCTGGGGGGGAGCACGAGCAGTACTTC; cdr3_aa: CASNPGGEHEQYF
d_call: -; v_call: TRBV5-4; clone_size: -; j_call: TRBJ1-6; cdr3_nt: TGTGCCAGCAGCTTAGCCGACAGCTCCTATAATTCACCCCTCCACTTT; cdr3_aa: CASSLADSSYNSPLHF
d_call: -; v_call: TRBV7-9; clone_size: -; j_call: TRBJ2-2; cdr3_nt: TGTGCCAGCAGCTTAGTGCGCGGGGAGCTGTTTTTT; cdr3_aa: CASSLVRGELFF
d_call: -; v_call: TRBV10-3; clone_size: -; j_call: TRBJ2-7; cdr3_nt: TGTGCCATCCTTGGGACAAGCTACGAGCAGTACTTC; cdr3_aa: CAILGTSYEQYF
d_call: TRBD2; v_call: TRBV30; clone_size: -; j_call: TRBJ2-1; cdr3_nt: TGTGCCTGGAGTTTTGAGCGGGGGGCCGGGAGGAATGAGCAGTTCTTC; cdr3_aa: CAWSFERGAGRNEQFF
d_call: -; v_call: TRBV15; clone_size: -; j_call: TRBJ1-5; cdr3_nt: TGTGCCACCAGCAGACAGTATAGCAATCAGCCCCAGCATTTT; cdr3_aa: CATSRQYSNQPQHF
d_call: -; v_call: TRBV28; clone_size: -; j_call: TRBJ1-2; cdr3_nt: TGTGCCAGCAGTTTATTACAGATCTACACCTTC; cdr3_aa: CASSLLQIYTF
d_call: -; v_call: TRBV9; clone_size: -; j_call: TRBJ2-7; cdr3_nt: TGTGCCAGCAGCGTAGATTTTGCGGGAACCTACGAGCAGTACTTC; cdr3_aa: CASSVDFAGTYEQYF
d_call: -; v_call: TRBV15; clone_size: -; j_call: TRBJ2-7; cdr3_nt: TGTGCCACCAGCACCCATCCAGGCTACGAGCAGTACTTC; cdr3_aa: CATSTHPGYEQYF
d_call: -; v_call: TRBV9; clone_size: -; j_call: TRBJ2-7; cdr3_nt: TGTGCCAGCAGCCCACGACAGCTTCCCTACGAGCAGTACTTC; cdr3_aa: CASSPRQLPYEQYF
d_call: TRBD1; v_call: TRBV7-2; clone_size: -; j_call: TRBJ1-5; cdr3_nt: TGTGCCAGCAGCCCACGACAGGGGAATCAGCCCCAGCATTTT; cdr3_aa: CASSPRQGNQPQHF
d_call: -; v_call: TRBV7-9; clone_size: -; j_call: TRBJ1-4; cdr3_nt: TGTGCCAGCAGCGACCGGGACACAGAAAAACTGTTTTTT; cdr3_aa: CASSDRDTEKLFF
d_call: -; v_call: TRBV7-9; clone_size: -; j_call: TRBJ2-7; cdr3_nt: TGTGCCAGCAGCTTTGCAGGGCGGCACGAGCAGTACTTC; cdr3_aa: CASSFAGRHEQYF
d_call: -; v_call: TRBV5-4; clone_size: -; j_call: TRBJ1-1; cdr3_nt: TGTGCCAGCAGCCTCAGGGCTTCTGAAGCTTTCTTT; cdr3_aa: CASSLRASEAFF
d_call: TRBD1; v_call: TRBV18; clone_size: -; j_call: TRBJ1-6; cdr3_nt: TGTGCCAGCTCACCGGACAGGGGCAATTCACCCCTCCACTTT; cdr3_aa: CASSPDRGNSPLHF
d_call: TRBD1; v_call: TRBV28; clone_size: -; j_call: TRBJ1-2; cdr3_nt: TGTGCCAGCTATGCCCCGCCGACAGGGGGCGGGGGCTACACCTTC; cdr3_aa: CASYAPPTGGGGYTF
d_call: -; v_call: TRBV15; clone_size: -; j_call: TRBJ2-5; cdr3_nt: TGTGCCACAAAACAGGGGGGGACAGAGACCCAGTACTTC; cdr3_aa: CATKQGGTETQYF
d_call: TRBD1; v_call: TRBV4-1; clone_size: -; j_call: TRBJ2-7; cdr3_nt: TGCGCCAGCAGCCTTAAGTCCCGGGACAGGGAGCAGTACTTC; cdr3_aa: CASSLKSRDREQYF
d_call: -; v_call: TRBV27; clone_size: -; j_call: TRBJ1-4; cdr3_nt: TGTGCCAGCAGTTTTAGACAGGCTAATGAAAAACTGTTTTTT; cdr3_aa: CASSFRQANEKLFF
d_call: -; v_call: TRBV7-9; clone_size: -; j_call: TRBJ1-1; cdr3_nt: TGTGCCAGCAGCGGTCCCCCAACAGGGAACACTGAAGCTTTCTTT; cdr3_aa: CASSGPPTGNTEAFF
d_call: -; v_call: TRBV5-1; clone_size: -; j_call: TRBJ2-5; cdr3_nt: TGCGCCAGCAGCTTGTGGTCCGGGGGGCCGGGGGAGACCCAGTACTTC; cdr3_aa: CASSLWSGGPGETQYF
d_call: TRBD2; v_call: TRBV9; clone_size: -; j_call: TRBJ2-7; cdr3_nt: TGTGCCAGCAGCGCCCGGGAAAACGGGGGGGTCTACGAGCAGTACTTC; cdr3_aa: CASSARENGGVYEQYF
d_call: -; v_call: TRBV5-5; clone_size: -; j_call: TRBJ2-7; cdr3_nt: TGTGCCAGCAGCCCAACTCTGCGAGAGCAGTACTTC; cdr3_aa: CASSPTLREQYF
d_call: TRBD2; v_call: TRBV5-6; clone_size: -; j_call: TRBJ2-7; cdr3_nt: TGTGCCAGCAGCTTGGCGGAGCGGGGGGCCGGCGAGCAGTACTTC; cdr3_aa: CASSLAERGAGEQYF
d_call: TRBD1; v_call: TRBV13; clone_size: -; j_call: TRBJ1-1; cdr3_nt: TGTGCCAGCAGCGAGGGGCTACAGGGGCTAAACACTGAAGCTTTCTTT; cdr3_aa: CASSEGLQGLNTEAFF
d_call: -; v_call: TRBV7-9; clone_size: -; j_call: TRBJ1-5; cdr3_nt: TGTGCCAGCAGCAACTCACCCGGCAATCAGCCCCAGCATTTT; cdr3_aa: CASSNSPGNQPQHF